This TCR beta chain was sequenced for a study of T cells in Graves' hyperthyroidism and ophthalmopathy. This clonotype was recorded many times. Its antigen is unknown. Germline loops: CDR1 SNHLY, CDR2 FYNNEI. CDR3 length equals 15 residues. With 6 bases removed from V and 2 bases from J, the gap between germline ends came to 14 bases. Amplification of TCR beta CDR3 regions used RNA as the template. HTBI primers were employed in a first-round RT-PCR of the TCR CDR3. A single record per CDR3 protein comes from TCRdb applying MiXCR to the multiplex PCR reads. The table records about 640,000 distinct CDR3 sequences, around 21% of them present only once. Diagnosing involved the use of clinical symptoms, serum thyroxine and TRAb, thyroid ultrasound and orbital computed tomography. General observations from the study: Within blood appeared most thyroid clonotypes that had expanded above 0.001. The model identified upcoming ophthalmopathy a median approximately six months ahead of onset. From stable hyperthyroidism, ophthalmopathy was separated by a 13 V-J model.

The sequenced sample consisted of blood. The rearrangement links TRBV2 to TRBJ2-1; D perhaps matches TRBD1 (6 bases). This clonotype was sampled from a man under 40 with Graves' ophthalmopathy. The CDR3 here is CASSPQGRTYNEQFF. The CDR3 DNA sequence: TGTGCCAGCAGCCCGCAGGGGCGGACCTACAATGAGCAGTTCTTC.